This T cell receptor (beta chain) was found in a study of breast tumors, draining lymph nodes, adjacent tissues. Study conclusions and caveats: The lymph node origin of tumor T cells was framed as consistent with a hypothesis, not demonstrated. Tumor TCR diversity was below lymph nodes but above nontumor tissue. Luminal-like breast cancer showed significantly higher tumor–nontumor repertoire similarity than basal-like.

V was clipped by 1 base and J by 11 bases, with 17 bases between them. The germline V gene encodes CDR1 SEHNR and CDR2 FQNEAQ (reference sequence). The CDR3 is 14 amino acids. TCRdb reprocessed the multiplex PCR reads with MiXCR, giving one entry per CDR3 protein. There are fewer than 90,000 distinct CDR3 sequences in the sample; roughly 29% occur only once, and over 7.5% lies in the top ten. The lymph nodes were axillary draining lymph nodes from breast cancer patients. With regard to this clonotype: What it binds is unknown. This may be a read error: a much more frequent sequence differs by one nucleotide.

The material sequenced was axillary lymph node tissue. The chain combines TRBV7-9 with TRBJ1-1; D unresolved. The sequence came from a female donor with breast cancer. Some clones in this sample may be carry-over from other donors' samples. CDR3: CASSLGSASEEAFF. For the CDR3, the DNA is TGTGCCAGCAGCTTAGGCAGCGCAAGCGAAGAGGCTTTCTTT.